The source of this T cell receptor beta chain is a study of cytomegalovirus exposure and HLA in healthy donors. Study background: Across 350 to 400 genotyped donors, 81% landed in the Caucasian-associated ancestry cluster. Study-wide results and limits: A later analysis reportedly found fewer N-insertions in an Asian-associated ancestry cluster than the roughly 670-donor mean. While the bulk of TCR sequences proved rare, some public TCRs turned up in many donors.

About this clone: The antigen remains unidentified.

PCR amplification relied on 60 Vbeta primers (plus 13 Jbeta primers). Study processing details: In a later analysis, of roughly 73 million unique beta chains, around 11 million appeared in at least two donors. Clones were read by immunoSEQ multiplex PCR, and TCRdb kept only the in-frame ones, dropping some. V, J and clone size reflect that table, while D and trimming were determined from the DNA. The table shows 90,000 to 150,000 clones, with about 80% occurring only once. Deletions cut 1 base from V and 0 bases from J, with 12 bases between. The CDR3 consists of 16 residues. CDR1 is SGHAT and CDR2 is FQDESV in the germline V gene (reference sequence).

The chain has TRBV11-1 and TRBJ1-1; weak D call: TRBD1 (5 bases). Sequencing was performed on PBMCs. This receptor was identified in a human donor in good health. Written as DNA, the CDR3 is TGTGCCAGCAGCTTAGGGGGCGGGGGAATGAACACTGAAGCTTTCTTT. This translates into CASSLGGGGMNTEAFF.